This T cell receptor beta chain stems from a study of blood T cell repertoires in COVID-19. The wider study: Acute-phase and convalescent COVID-19 samples originated in the United States, Italy and Spain. T cells, B-cell-depleted T cells, or PBMCs supplied cDNA or gDNA.

The age range of participants was about 18 to 100 years, with residence in about 25 US areas. Authors' methods: Amplifying reference gene primers gave estimates of nucleated cell counts. The repertoire was sequenced with immunoSEQ multiplex PCR; TCRdb's copy has only in-frame clones and lacks some. Clonal size and the V and J genes are those of that table, whereas D and trimming came from the DNA. The sample lists 100,000 to 150,000 clones; about 88% were seen once. Germline loops: CDR1 SGDLS, CDR2 YYNGEE. This CDR3 is 14 amino acids long. Between the trimmed V and J ends, which lost 0 bases and 0 bases, there was a span of 6 bases.

This rearrangement joins TRBV9 to TRBJ1-1; no clear D gene. The sequenced sample consisted of PBMCs or T cells enriched from blood (not recorded which). The sequence was obtained from a man in his forties or fifties with acute COVID-19. The DNA for the CDR3 is TGTGCCAGCAGCGTAGACGGGATGAACACTGAAGCTTTCTTT. Translating it yields CASSVDGMNTEAFF.